This T cell receptor (beta chain) comes out of a study of T cell changes during pregnancy in multiple sclerosis. The V end was cut by 2 bases, the J end by 7 bases, with 15 bases between. The CDR3 has 15 amino acids. From germline, CDR1 is SEHNR and CDR2 FQNEAQ (reference sequence). TCRdb's copy holds only in-frame clones and misses some; the assay was immunoSEQ multiplex PCR. The data contain fewer than 140,000 clones, just under 95% of them singletons. The TCR was taken from a female donor with multiple sclerosis, enrolled in a pregnancy study. The material was peripheral blood, obtained after pregnancy. The chain recombines TRBV7-9 with TRBJ2-1; a possible D gene is TRBD2 (5 bases). CDR3 residues: CASSLIIAYRNEQFF. CDR3 bases: TGTGCCAGCAGCTTAATAATAGCGTACCGAAATGAGCAGTTCTTC.